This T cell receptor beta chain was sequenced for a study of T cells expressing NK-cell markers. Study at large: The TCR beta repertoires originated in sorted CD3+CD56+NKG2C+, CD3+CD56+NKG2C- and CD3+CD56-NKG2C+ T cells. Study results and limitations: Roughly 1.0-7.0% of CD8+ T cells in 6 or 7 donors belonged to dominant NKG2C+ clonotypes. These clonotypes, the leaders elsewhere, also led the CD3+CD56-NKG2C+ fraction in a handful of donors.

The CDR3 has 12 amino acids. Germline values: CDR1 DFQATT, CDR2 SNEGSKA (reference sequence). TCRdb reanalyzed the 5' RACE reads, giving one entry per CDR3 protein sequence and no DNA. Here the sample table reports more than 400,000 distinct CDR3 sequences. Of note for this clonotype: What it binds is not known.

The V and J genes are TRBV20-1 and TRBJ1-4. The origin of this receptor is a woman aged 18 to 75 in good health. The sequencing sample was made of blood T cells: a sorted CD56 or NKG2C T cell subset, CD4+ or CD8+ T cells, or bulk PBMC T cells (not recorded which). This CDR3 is CSSGATNEKLFF.